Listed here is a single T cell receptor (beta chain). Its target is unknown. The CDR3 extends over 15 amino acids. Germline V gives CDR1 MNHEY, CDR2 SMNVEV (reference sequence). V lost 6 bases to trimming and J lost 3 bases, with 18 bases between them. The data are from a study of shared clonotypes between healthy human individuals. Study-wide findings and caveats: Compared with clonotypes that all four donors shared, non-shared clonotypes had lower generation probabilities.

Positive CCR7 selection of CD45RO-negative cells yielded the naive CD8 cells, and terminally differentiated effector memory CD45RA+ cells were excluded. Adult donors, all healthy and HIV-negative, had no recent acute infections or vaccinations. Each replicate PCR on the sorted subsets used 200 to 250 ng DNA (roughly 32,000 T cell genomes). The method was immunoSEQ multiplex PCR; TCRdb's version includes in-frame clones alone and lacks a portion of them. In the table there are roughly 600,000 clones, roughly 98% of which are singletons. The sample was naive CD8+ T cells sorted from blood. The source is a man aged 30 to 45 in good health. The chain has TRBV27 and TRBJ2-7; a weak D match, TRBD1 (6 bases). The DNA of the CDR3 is TGTGCCAGCAGCACTAAAGGGACACGTCACTACGAGCAGTACTTC. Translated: CASSTKGTRHYEQYF.